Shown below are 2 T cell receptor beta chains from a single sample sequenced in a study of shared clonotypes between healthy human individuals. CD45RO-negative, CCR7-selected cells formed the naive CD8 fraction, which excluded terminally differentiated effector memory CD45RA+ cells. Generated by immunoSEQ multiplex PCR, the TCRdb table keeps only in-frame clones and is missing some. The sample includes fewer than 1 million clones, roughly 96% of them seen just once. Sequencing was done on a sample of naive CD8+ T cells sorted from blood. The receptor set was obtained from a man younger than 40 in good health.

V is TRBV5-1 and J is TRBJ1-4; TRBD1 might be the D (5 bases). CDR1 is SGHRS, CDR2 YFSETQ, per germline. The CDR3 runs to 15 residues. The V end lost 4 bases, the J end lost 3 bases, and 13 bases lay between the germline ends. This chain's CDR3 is CASSPFDRPNEKLFF. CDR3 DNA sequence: TGCGCCAGCAGCCCCTTTGACAGACCTAATGAAAAACTGTTTTTT.

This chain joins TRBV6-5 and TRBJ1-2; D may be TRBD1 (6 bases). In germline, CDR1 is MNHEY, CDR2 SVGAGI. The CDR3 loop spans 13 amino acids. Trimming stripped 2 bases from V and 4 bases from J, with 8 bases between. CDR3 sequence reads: CASSYTGFYGYTF. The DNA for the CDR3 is TGTGCCAGCAGTTACACAGGGTTCTATGGCTACACCTTC.